This TCR beta chain derives from a study of technical replicates of blood from a handful of donors. This table comes from immunoSEQ multiplex PCR, and its TCRdb copy is limited to in-frame clones, with some not included. The sample carries tens of thousands of clones, approximately 91% recorded once. Looked up from germline, CDR1 is MNHNY and CDR2 is SVGAGI (reference sequence). The V and J ends lost 2 bases and 6 bases respectively, with 7 bases between them. The CDR3 length is 13 residues. The clonotype originates from a human donor in good health. Some clones in this sample may be carry-over from other donors' samples. This sequence joins TRBV6-6 and TRBJ2-2, with D hard to call. Sequenced: T cells isolated from PBMCs. The chain's CDR3 is CASSYLGSGELFF. In DNA form, the CDR3 reads TGTGCCAGCAGTTACCTAGGCTCCGGGGAGCTGTTTTTT.